Listed below are T cell receptor beta chains from one sample, sequenced in a study of blood T cell repertoires in COVID-19. The table came from immunoSEQ multiplex PCR; TCRdb's copy has only in-frame clones and leaves some out. The sample carries fewer than 50,000 clones, over 85% recorded once. The material sequenced was peripheral blood. The receptors stem from a man aged 50 to 60 with COVID-19, enrolled during active disease. Both conserved end residues are part of each CDR3. A D gene is named only where the DNA matches it firmly. Clone size is shown for a subset of rows, as once, few, many or a class of expanded clone.

j_call d_call clone_size v_call cdr3_nt cdr3_aa
TRBJ1-1 TRBD1 . TRBV30 TGTGCCTGGAGTACACAGGGGGACACTGAAGCTTTCTTT CAWSTQGDTEAFF
TRBJ2-7 TRBD2 . TRBV7-9 TGTGCCAGCAGCTCCGCTAGCGGGAGGGCCGGGTCCTACGAGCAGTACTTC CASSSASGRAGSYEQYF
TRBJ1-6 TRBD1 . TRBV5-4 TGTGCCAGCAGCACCTGGACAGGGGGCGTTAATTCACCCCTCCACTTT CASSTWTGGVNSPLHF
TRBJ2-1 TRBD2 . TRBV3-1/TRBV3-2 TGTGCCAGCAGCCAACGACTAGCGCCAGGGAATGAGCAGTTCTTC CASSQRLAPGNEQFF
TRBJ2-3 . . TRBV7-9 TGTGCCAGCACCGGAAGGACTACTAGCACAGATACGCAGTATTTT CASTGRTTSTDTQYF
TRBJ2-1 TRBD1 . TRBV19 TGTGCCAGTAGTATAGGGTTACGGGACAGGGGATACAATGAGCAGTTCTTC CASSIGLRDRGYNEQFF
TRBJ1-5 . . TRBV6-1 TGTGCCAGCAGTGAAGGGGGGGGAGGGGTCCAGCCCCAGCATTTT CASSEGGGGVQPQHF
TRBJ2-5 TRBD2 . TRBV5-1 TGCGCCAGCAGCCCGGAGAGTCGCGGGAGGGCCGCGACCCAGTACTTC CASSPESRGRAATQYF
TRBJ2-3 . once TRBV6-2/TRBV6-3 TGTGCCAGCAGTTCCCCGGCAGGGAATACGCAGTATTTT CASSSPAGNTQYF
TRBJ2-7 TRBD1 . TRBV19 TGTGCCAGTAGTCGGGACAGAACCTACGAGCAGTACTTC CASSRDRTYEQYF
TRBJ1-5 TRBD1 . TRBV18 TGTGCCAGCTCCCGGACAGGGGGCAATCAGCCCCAGCATTTT CASSRTGGNQPQHF
TRBJ1-5 TRBD1 . TRBV28 TGTGCCAGCAGTTTCCTACTACAGGGGGTGGGCAATCAGCCCCAGCATTTT CASSFLLQGVGNQPQHF
TRBJ2-1 . . TRBV5-1 TGCGCCAGCAGCTTGACTAGAAACAATGAGCAGTTCTTC CASSLTRNNEQFF
TRBJ2-1 . . TRBV6-7 TGTGCCAGCAGTTACCGGGCCCGGGGAGGTCGTTACAATGAGCAGTTCTTC CASSYRARGGRYNEQFF
TRBJ1-5 . . TRBV27 TGTGCCAGCAGTCAGCAGAGAGGAGATCAGCCCCAGCATTTT CASSQQRGDQPQHF
TRBJ1-2 TRBD1 . TRBV6-4 TGTGCCAGCAGTGACCAGGGGGCCGGCTACACCTTC CASSDQGAGYTF
TRBJ2-3 . . TRBV2 TGTGCCAGCAGTCCCCTTGGTTTCGGGGTCCCAGATACGCAGTATTTT CASSPLGFGVPDTQYF
TRBJ1-2 . . TRBV7-9 TGTGCCAGCAGCTTAGGACAGACTAACTATGGCTACACCTTC CASSLGQTNYGYTF
TRBJ2-1 . . TRBV25-1 TGTGCCAGCAGGGAGGGACGGACGAGCTCCTACAATGAGCAGTTCTTC CASREGRTSSYNEQFF
TRBJ2-6 . . TRBV21-1 TGTGCCAGCAGCAAAAAACCTCATAGCGGGACGCACCTCTCTGGGGCCAACGTCCTGACTTTC CASSKKPHSGTHLSGANVLTF
TRBJ2-7 . . TRBV4-1 TGCGCCAGCAGCCAAGTCCTCGGAGGGGTCTACGAGCAGTACTTC CASSQVLGGVYEQYF
TRBJ1-1 . . TRBV5-8 TGTGCCAGCAGCCTAATAACTGAAGCTTTCTTT CASSLITEAFF